This T cell receptor beta chain originates from a study of T cell repertoires in cytomegalovirus infection. TCRdb re-derived calls from the reads in MiXCR, one entry per CDR3 protein. The table lists hundreds of thousands of distinct CDR3 sequences, roughly a third of them singletons. Study-wide results and limits: CMV carriers having the relevant HLA were flagged by cumulative public TCR beta family frequency.

As to this clonotype: Antigen: not known.

Here the sequenced sample was cultured PBMCs, taken from culture after CMV antigen stimulation. The clonotype originates from a human donor in good health (CMV status not recorded). Some clones in this sample may be carry-over from other donors' samples.

The CDR3 nucleotides are TGCGCCAGCAGCCAAGGATACGGGACGGCCCCAATTTTTGGACTGTTTTTT. This sequence encodes CASSQGYGTAPIFGLFF. The rearrangement links TRBV4-1 to TRBJ1-4; possible D gene TRBD1, 5 bases. The CDR3 consists of 17 residues. Germline V gives CDR1 MGHRA, CDR2 YSYEKL. Trimming pared 1 base from V and 13 bases from J, leaving 25 bases between.